A single sample gave rise to the 19 T cell receptor beta chains below, sequenced in a study of blood T cell repertoires in COVID-19. Generated by immunoSEQ multiplex PCR, the TCRdb table keeps only in-frame clones and is missing some. There are some 70,000 clones in the sample; around 87% occur only once, and 5.3% lies in the top ten. The sequencing input was peripheral blood. Receptors originate from a man aged 45-65 years with acute or convalescent COVID-19.

The J gene is TRBJ2-3, the V gene TRBV10-1, with D possibly matching TRBD2 (6 bases). The CDR3 spans 14 residues. CDR1 is WNHNN and CDR2 is SYGVQD in the germline V gene (reference sequence). Trimming removed 9 bases from V and 3 bases from J, with 16 bases in between. The CDR3 DNA sequence: TGCGCCAGTTCCGCGGGGTTAGAGACAGATACGCAGTATTTT. As protein: CASSAGLETDTQYF.

The chain links TRBV7-9 to TRBJ2-7, with a tentative D call TRBD1 (5 bases). CDR3 length: 13 amino acids. Germline CDR1 reads SEHNR; CDR2 reads FQNEAQ (reference sequence). In DNA, the CDR3 is TGTGCAGCAGCCCTAGGGGACTCCTACGAGCAGTACTTC. This sequence encodes CAAALGDSYEQYF.

The V gene is TRBV10-3, the J gene TRBJ1-6; D remains ambiguous. The germline V gene encodes CDR1 ENHRY and CDR2 SYGVKD. V was trimmed by 2 bases and J by 7 bases, leaving 6 bases between them. This CDR3 contains 13 residues. In DNA, the CDR3 is TGTGCCATCAGTGAGACTCTCAATTCACCCCTCCACTTT. Encoded protein: CAISETLNSPLHF.

The chain recombines TRBV5-8 with TRBJ1-1; D is perhaps TRBD1 (6 bases). Germline V gene data show CDR1 as SGHTS and CDR2 as YDEGEE. Deletions cut 8 bases from V and 6 bases from J, with 17 bases between. This CDR3 comprises 13 residues. CDR3 nucleotides: TGTGCCAGGGTGAGGGACACCCACCCTGAAGCTTTCTTT. Encoded protein: CARVRDTHPEAFF.

This clone was observed a few times. The rearrangement uses TRBV27 and TRBJ2-2; 9 bases map to TRBD1. The CDR3 sequence is 18 residues long. Germline loops: CDR1 MNHEY, CDR2 SMNVEV (reference sequence). The V and J ends lost 2 bases and 5 bases, in that order; junction bases with no gene match: 12. In DNA form, the CDR3 reads TGTGCCAGCAGTTTACGCCTTTTTGGAGGGACAGGGACCGGGGAGCTGTTTTTT. Residues: CASSLRLFGGTGTGELFF.

This clone appeared once. This chain uses TRBV10-3 with TRBJ2-7; no reliable D call. Germline V gene lookup returns CDR1 ENHRY and CDR2 SYGVKD. The germline V and J ends were trimmed by 8 bases and 2 bases, with 7 bases remaining between them. The CDR3 length is 11 residues. The CDR3 sequence: CAIGQTYEQYF. The CDR3 nucleotides are TGTGCCATCGGGCAGACCTACGAGCAGTACTTC.

J is TRBJ2-7 and V is TRBV30, with D possibly TRBD1 on 5 matching bases. V was shortened by 2 bases and J by 6 bases, with 14 bases between the two germline ends. The CDR3 length is 13 residues. Germline-derived CDR1 and CDR2 are GTSNPN and SVGIG (reference sequence). The CDR3 spells CAWSYRNGGEQYF. DNA of the CDR3: TGTGCCTGGAGTTACAGGAACGGCGGCGAGCAGTACTTC.

This clone was recorded a few times. The CDR3 is CASSQEISGRRAWNEQFF. The CDR3 DNA is TGTGCCAGCAGCCAAGAGATTAGCGGGAGGAGGGCCTGGAATGAGCAGTTCTTC. The chain has TRBV3-1 (or the pseudogene TRBV3-2) and TRBJ2-1; 10 bases fit TRBD2. Losses at the gene ends were 0 bases for V and 7 bases for J; bases not matched to a gene: 12. Germline V gene sequence: CDR1 LGHDT, CDR2 YNNKEL (reference sequence). The CDR3 is 18 amino acids.

CDR3 protein: CASSPIILRASGANVLTF. The CDR3 nucleotides are TGTGCCAGCAGTCCCATTATCCTAAGAGCCTCTGGGGCCAACGTCCTGACTTTC. The rearrangement joins TRBV27 to TRBJ2-6; no clear D gene. The germline V and J ends were trimmed by 5 bases and 0 bases, with 17 bases remaining between them. CDR3 length equals 18 residues. Per the germline V gene, CDR1 is MNHEY and CDR2 is SMNVEV (reference sequence).

The rearrangement joins TRBV7-8 to TRBJ2-5; 7 positions match TRBD2. Per germline, CDR1 SGHVS and CDR2 FQNEAQ. The CDR3 contains 20 residues. Germline trimming cut 0 bases from V and 4 bases from J; bases unmatched to any gene: 20. The CDR3 sequence is CASSLAMWGGVPIPGETQYF. In DNA form, the CDR3 reads TGTGCCAGCAGCTTAGCGATGTGGGGGGGAGTTCCCATCCCCGGAGAGACCCAGTACTTC.

The CDR3 is CASSKVSGYEQYF. CDR3 nucleotides: TGTGCCAGCAGCAAAGTATCGGGATACGAGCAGTACTTC. The chain couples TRBV6-5 to TRBJ2-7; weak D call: TRBD2 (5 bases). The germline gives CDR1 MNHEY, CDR2 SVGAGI. This CDR3 region has 13 residues. V was clipped by 6 bases and J by 4 bases, with 13 bases between them.

V usage is TRBV11-3 and J usage is TRBJ2-2; D ambiguous. Germline V CDR1 and CDR2: SGHNT, YENEEA. The CDR3 sequence is 13 residues long. Deletions cut 5 bases from V and 1 base from J, with 5 bases between. CDR3 region: CASSGQNTGELFF. The DNA of the CDR3 is TGTGCCAGCAGCGGGCAGAACACCGGGGAGCTGTTTTTT.

This clone was counted a single time. J is TRBJ1-2 and V is TRBV19; 8 nucleotides align to TRBD1. The CDR3 has 15 residues. Germline CDR1 reads LNHDA; CDR2 reads SQIVND (reference sequence). Germline trimming cut 7 bases from V and 0 bases from J; bases unmatched to any gene: 7. CDR3 in amino acids: CASMQGAQSNYGYTF. The CDR3 bases are TGTGCCAGTATGCAGGGGGCCCAGTCTAACTATGGCTACACCTTC.

The chain joins TRBV19 to TRBJ1-5; unclear D gene. The germline gives CDR1 LNHDA, CDR2 SQIVND (reference sequence). The CDR3 is 14 residues long. The germline V and J ends were trimmed by 7 bases and 0 bases, with 10 bases remaining between them. CDR3 nucleotide sequence: TGTGCCAGTATTTTTTCAGGTAGCAATCAGCCCCAGCATTTT. Translation gives CASIFSGSNQPQHF.

V is TRBV6-5 and J is TRBJ2-3, with a tentative D call TRBD2 (6 bases). V was shortened by 5 bases and J by 6 bases, with 15 bases between the two germline ends. This CDR3 has 14 amino acids. Germline CDR1 reads MNHEY; CDR2 reads SVGAGI. CDR3 region: CASSPATSRDTQYF. CDR3 bases: TGTGCCAGCAGTCCCGCGACTAGTAGGGATACGCAGTATTTT.

This chain connects TRBV20-1 to TRBJ2-3, with D possibly being TRBD2 (5 bases). CDR3 length: 14 amino acids. Germline-derived CDR1 and CDR2 are DFQATT and SNEGSKA (reference sequence). V dropped 3 bases and J dropped 0 bases, with 10 bases sitting between them. The CDR3 protein is CSASGRTSTDTQYF. CDR3 in DNA: TGCAGTGCTAGTGGCAGGACTAGCACAGATACGCAGTATTTT.

The chain couples TRBV27 to TRBJ2-3; TRBD1 agrees at 8 bases. The J segment lost 0 bases and the V segment lost 7 bases, leaving 9 bases of the junction unmatched. The CDR3 runs 16 residues. Per germline, CDR1 MNHEY and CDR2 SMNVEV (reference sequence). The CDR3 DNA reads as TGTGCCAGCAACCCGATGACAGGGGTCAGCACAGATACGCAGTATTTT. The encoded protein is CASNPMTGVSTDTQYF.

The chain combines TRBV19 with TRBJ2-1; TRBD2 agrees at 9 bases. This CDR3 spans 15 amino acids. The junction had 7 bases not matched to a gene; V was cut back by 4 bases and J by 6 bases. Germline-derived CDR1 and CDR2 are LNHDA and SQIVND (reference sequence). This chain's CDR3 is CASSTVGGRANEQFF. The CDR3 DNA reads TGTGCCAGTAGTACAGTTGGCGGGAGGGCCAATGAGCAGTTCTTC. The entire variable domain, with the rest obtained from reference TRBV19 and TRBJ2-1, is as follows: DGGITQSPKYLFRKEGQNVTLSCEQNLNHDAMYWYRQDPGQGLRLIYYSQIVNDFQKGDIAEGYSVSREKKESFPLTVTSAQKNPTAFYLCASSTVGGRANEQFFGPGTRLTVL.

This chain connects TRBV10-3 to TRBJ2-7; the D is unclear. Germline CDR1 ENHRY, CDR2 SYGVKD. Trimming took 1 base from V and 0 from J, leaving 7 bases between them. The CDR3 spans 14 residues. The CDR3 region has the DNA TGTGCCATCAGTGAGTACTATTTCTCCTACGAGCAGTACTTC. Its protein product is CAISEYYFSYEQYF.